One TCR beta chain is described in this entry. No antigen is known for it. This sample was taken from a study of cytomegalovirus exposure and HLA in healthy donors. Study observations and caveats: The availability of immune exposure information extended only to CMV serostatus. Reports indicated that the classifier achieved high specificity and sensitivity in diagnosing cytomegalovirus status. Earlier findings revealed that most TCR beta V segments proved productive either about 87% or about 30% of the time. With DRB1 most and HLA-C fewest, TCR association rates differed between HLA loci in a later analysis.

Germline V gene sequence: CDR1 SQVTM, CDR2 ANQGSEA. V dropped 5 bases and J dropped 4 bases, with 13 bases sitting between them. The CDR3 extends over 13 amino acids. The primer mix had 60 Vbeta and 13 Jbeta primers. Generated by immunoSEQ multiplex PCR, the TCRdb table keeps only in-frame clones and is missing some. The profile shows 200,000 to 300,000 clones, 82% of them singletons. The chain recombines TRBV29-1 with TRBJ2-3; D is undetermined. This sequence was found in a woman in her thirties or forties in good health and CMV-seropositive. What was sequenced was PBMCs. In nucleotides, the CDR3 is TGCAGCGTTCCCGGGTCTTGGGCAGATACGCAGTATTTT. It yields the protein CSVPGSWADTQYF.